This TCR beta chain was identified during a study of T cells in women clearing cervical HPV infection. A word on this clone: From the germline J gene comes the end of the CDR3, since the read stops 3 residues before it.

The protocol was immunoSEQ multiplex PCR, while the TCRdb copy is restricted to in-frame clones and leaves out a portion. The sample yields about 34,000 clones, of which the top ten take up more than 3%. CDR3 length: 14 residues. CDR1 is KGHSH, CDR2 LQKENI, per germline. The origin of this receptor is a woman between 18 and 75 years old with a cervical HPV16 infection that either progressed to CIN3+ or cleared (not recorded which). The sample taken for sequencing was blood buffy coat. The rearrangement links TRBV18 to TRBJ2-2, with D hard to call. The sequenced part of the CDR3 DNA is TGTGCCAGCTCACCAAGCCCCGTTAATTCACCG. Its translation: CASSPSPVNSP. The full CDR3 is CASSPSPVNSPLFF.